This TCR beta chain was identified in a study of breast tumors, draining lymph nodes, adjacent tissues. Concerning this clonotype itself: Antigen unknown.

Study-wide results and caveats: Tumor TCR diversity was below lymph nodes but above nontumor tissue.

The CDR3 contains 15 residues. V was cut by 1 base and J by 2 bases, with 7 bases left in between. From germline, CDR1 is SGHKS and CDR2 YYEKEE (reference sequence). TCRdb used MiXCR to reprocess the multiplex PCR reads, holding one entry per CDR3 protein. The profile shows 21,000 or so distinct CDR3 sequences, around 41% of them singletons. The gene calls are TRBV5-5 and TRBJ2-6, with a possible D match to TRBD1 (5 bases). Sequencing used breast tumor tissue. This TCR was recovered from a female donor with breast cancer. Some clones in this sample may be carry-over from other donors' samples. In DNA, the CDR3 is TGTGCCAGCAGCTTGAGGGGTACTGGGGCCAACGTCCTGACTTTC. Its translation: CASSLRGTGANVLTF.